This TCR beta chain was captured by sequencing in a study of T cells in localized non-small cell lung cancer. The repertoire was sequenced with immunoSEQ multiplex PCR; TCRdb's copy has only in-frame clones and lacks some. In the table there are 70,000 to 100,000 clones, about 84% of which are singletons. V lost 0 bases and J 7 bases, leaving 14 bases between the germline ends. This CDR3 is 14 amino acids long. In germline, CDR1 is SGHDT, CDR2 YYEEEE. This sequence joins TRBV5-6 and TRBJ2-7; D possibly corresponds to TRBD2 (5 bases). Specimen: peripheral blood, collected before any cancer treatment. The receptor was derived from a female donor over 55 with stage I lung adenocarcinoma. CDR3 coding DNA: TGTGCCAGCAGCTTGGCCACCTTCTCGGGGGAGCAGTACTTC. The encoded protein is CASSLATFSGEQYF.